The entry that follows covers one T cell receptor beta chain sequence. The protocol was immunoSEQ multiplex PCR, while the TCRdb copy is restricted to in-frame clones and leaves out a portion. The table includes about 360,000 clones, 80% to 90% detected once. The data originate from a study of cytomegalovirus exposure and HLA in healthy donors. V lost 6 bases to trimming and J lost 4 bases, with 12 bases between them. The CDR3 is 13 residues long. The germline V gene has CDR1 MNHEY and CDR2 SVGAGI. This chain uses TRBV6-5 with TRBJ1-1, with D unclear. The TCR originated in a woman aged 18-35 years in good health and CMV-seronegative. Sequencing input: PBMCs. For the CDR3, the DNA is TGTGCCAGCAGCCGGAGGCGGTTCACTGAAGCTTTCTTT. Its translation: CASSRRRFTEAFF.